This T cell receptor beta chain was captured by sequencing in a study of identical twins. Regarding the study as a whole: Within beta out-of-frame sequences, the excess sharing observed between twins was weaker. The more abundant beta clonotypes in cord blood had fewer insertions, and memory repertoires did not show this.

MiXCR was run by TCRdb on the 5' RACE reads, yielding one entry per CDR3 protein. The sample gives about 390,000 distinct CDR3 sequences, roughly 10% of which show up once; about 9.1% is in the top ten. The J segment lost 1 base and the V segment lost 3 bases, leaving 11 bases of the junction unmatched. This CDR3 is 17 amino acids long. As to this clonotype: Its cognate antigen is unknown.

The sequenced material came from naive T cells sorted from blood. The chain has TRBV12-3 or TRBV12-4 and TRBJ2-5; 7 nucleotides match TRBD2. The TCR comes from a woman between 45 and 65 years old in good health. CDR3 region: CASSFVGLAGIQETQYF. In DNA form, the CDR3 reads TGTGCCAGCAGTTTTGTTGGGTTAGCGGGTATCCAAGAGACCCAGTACTTC.